Below, one T cell receptor (beta chain) is given with its context. The data originate from a study of control samples from healthy donors and cancer patients. Profiling relied on immunoSEQ multiplex PCR, and the TCRdb table lists in-frame clones only, not all of them. The sample lists approximately 190,000 clones, 90% to 95% seen once, with around 1.9% in the top ten. Sequencing was carried out using blood. The sequence was collected from a man aged 25 to 40 in good health.

For the CDR3, the DNA is TGTGCCAGCAGTCCCCAGGGGCTCACTGAAGCTTTCTTT. Translation: CASSPQGLTEAFF. This chain links TRBV2 with TRBJ1-1, with D perhaps TRBD1 (6 bases). Per the germline V gene, CDR1 is SNHLY and CDR2 is FYNNEI. This CDR3 is built from 13 residues. Trimming removed 5 bases at V and 4 bases at J, with 11 bases between.